Given below is one T cell receptor beta chain in context. Authors' data handling: Amplification from reference gene primers served as the basis for estimated nucleated cell counts. Here immunoSEQ multiplex PCR was the method, and the copy in TCRdb shows in-frame clones only, minus some. V, J and clone size derive from that table, while D and trimming were established from the DNA sequence. The top ten hold roughly 13% of the sample, which has tens of thousands of clones, roughly 90% seen once. Trimming cost V 2 bases and J 0 bases; bases outside gene matches: 4. CDR3 size: 15 residues. The germline gives CDR1 MNHEY, CDR2 SMNVEV (reference sequence). The data belong to a study of blood T cell repertoires in COVID-19.

The sequencing sample was made of peripheral blood. The rearrangement joins TRBV27 to TRBJ2-7; 7 bases are a match to TRBD2. The receptor was derived from a human donor in a cohort sampled during active COVID-19. The DNA for the CDR3 is TGTGCCAGCAGTTTAGCCAGCGGGATCTCCTACGAGCAGTACTTC. Its protein is CASSLASGISYEQYF.